Sequencing of this T cell receptor beta chain was carried out in a study of regulatory T cells in long-lasting Graves disease. Time point: newly diagnosed GD, antithyroid drugs for less than 3 months. Scientists built the TCR library using RNA that was extracted from PBMCs. This clonotype was counted ten times or more. Construction of the TCR beta libraries employed iRepertoire HTBI primers in conjunction with Arm-PCR of CDR3 regions. TCRdb reprocessed the multiplex PCR reads with MiXCR, giving one entry per CDR3 protein. The sample records approximately 540,000 distinct CDR3 sequences, around 12% being singletons. This sample was shared with a second study, whose subject was T cells in Graves' hyperthyroidism and ophthalmopathy. From that report: The TCR CDR3 was amplified in a first-round RT-PCR using the HTBI primer set. A model of 13 V-J pairs discriminated ophthalmopathy from stable hyperthyroidism.

Specimen: peripheral blood mononuclear cells (PBMCs), collected at new diagnosis, from a patient treated with antithyroid drugs. The receptor's source is a woman in her thirties with Graves disease.

CDR3 protein: CASSLGAASTEAFF. CDR3 DNA: TGTGCCAGCAGCTTAGGAGCAGCGAGCACTGAAGCTTTCTTT. The rearrangement links TRBV7-8 to TRBJ1-1, with D uncertain. Per germline, CDR1 SGHVS and CDR2 FQNEAQ. V shed 1 base and J shed 4 bases, with 10 bases lying between them. The CDR3 extends over 14 amino acids.